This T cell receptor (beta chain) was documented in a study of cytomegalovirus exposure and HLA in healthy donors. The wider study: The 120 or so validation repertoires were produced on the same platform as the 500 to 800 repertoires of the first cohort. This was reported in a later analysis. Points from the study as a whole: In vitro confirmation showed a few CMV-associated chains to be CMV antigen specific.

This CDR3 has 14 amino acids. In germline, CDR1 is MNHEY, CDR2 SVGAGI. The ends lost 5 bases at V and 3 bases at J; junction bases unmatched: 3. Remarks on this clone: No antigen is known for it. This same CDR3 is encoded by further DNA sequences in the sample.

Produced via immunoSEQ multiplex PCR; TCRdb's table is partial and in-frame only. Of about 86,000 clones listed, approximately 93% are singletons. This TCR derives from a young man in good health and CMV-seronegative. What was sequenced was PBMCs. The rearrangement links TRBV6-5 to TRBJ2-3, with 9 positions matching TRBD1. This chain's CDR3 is CASSPGQGTDTQYF. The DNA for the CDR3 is TGTGCCAGCAGTCCGGGACAGGGTACAGATACGCAGTATTTT.